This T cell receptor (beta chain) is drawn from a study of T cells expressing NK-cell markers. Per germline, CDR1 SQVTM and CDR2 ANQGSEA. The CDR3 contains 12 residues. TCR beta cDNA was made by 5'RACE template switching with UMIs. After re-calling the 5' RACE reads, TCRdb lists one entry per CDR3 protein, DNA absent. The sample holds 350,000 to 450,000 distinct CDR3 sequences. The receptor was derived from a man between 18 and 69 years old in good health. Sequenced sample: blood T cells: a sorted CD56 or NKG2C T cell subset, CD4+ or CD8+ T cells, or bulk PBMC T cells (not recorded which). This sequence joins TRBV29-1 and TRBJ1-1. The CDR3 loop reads CSVEPKNTEAFF. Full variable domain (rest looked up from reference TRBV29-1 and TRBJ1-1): SAVISQKPSRDICQRGTSLTIQCQVDSQVTMMFWYRQQPGQSLTLIATANQGSEATYESGFVIDKFPISRPNLTFSTLTVSNMSPEDSSIYLCSVEPKNTEAFFGQGTRLTVV.